Given below is one T cell receptor beta chain in context. The data derive from a study of blood T cell repertoires in COVID-19. Study-level background: The cDNA or gDNA used as material had been derived from T cells, B-cell-depleted T cells, or PBMCs.

Original handling: Cell counts per sample came from amplifying reference gene primers. The data were produced by immunoSEQ multiplex PCR, yet TCRdb's version contains in-frame clones alone and is incomplete. For V, J and clone size, that table is used; D and trimming come from the DNA. There are approximately 13,000 clones in the sample; around three quarters occur only once, and approximately 9.7% lies in the top ten. The trim removed 3 bases at V and 9 bases at J, leaving 8 bases unmatched. The CDR3 runs to 17 residues. The germline V gene has CDR1 SGHDN and CDR2 FVKESK. This sequence originates from a man in his sixties or seventies with acute or convalescent COVID-19. The rearrangement uses TRBV14 and TRBJ2-1, with 16 bases fitting TRBD2. Sequencing was carried out using peripheral blood. CDR3 nucleotide sequence: TGTGCCAGCAGCCACTCGGGACTAGCGGGAGGGCCGTTTGAGCAGTTCTTC. The encoded protein is CASSHSGLAGGPFEQFF.